This TCR beta chain originates from a study of identical twins. This clonotype was seen more than once but under ten times. Unique molecular identifiers were present on the cDNA, which also gained a universal primer site by template switching. TCRdb reanalysed the 5' RACE reads using MiXCR and keeps one entry per CDR3 protein. The sample has 500,000 or so distinct CDR3 sequences; under 25% are singletons. The data were also submitted as part of a second study, on T cells expressing NK-cell markers. As that study records: Each TCR beta repertoire originated in sorted T cells that were CD3+CD56+NKG2C+, CD3+CD56+NKG2C- or CD3+CD56-NKG2C+. Just one sequenced donor of eight was HCMV-seronegative, while seven were seropositive.

The clonotype comes from a woman between 18 and 29 years old in good health. The sample was CD4+ T cells sorted from blood.

DNA for the CDR3: TGTGCCAGCAGGATCCAGGACCTCCCGGCGGGTGGCTACACCTTC. Translation: CASRIQDLPAGGYTF. The genes are TRBV2 and TRBJ1-2, with D uncertain. Trimming stripped 6 bases from V and 7 bases from J, with 21 bases between. Germline V gives CDR1 SNHLY, CDR2 FYNNEI. This CDR3 contains 15 residues. The whole variable domain, remainder taken from reference TRBV2 and TRBJ1-2, is EPEVTQTPSHQVTQMGQEVILRCVPISNHLYFYWYRQILGQKVEFLVSFYNNEISEKSEIFDDQFSVERPDGSNFTLKIRSTKLEDSAMYFCASRIQDLPAGGYTFGSGTRLTVV.